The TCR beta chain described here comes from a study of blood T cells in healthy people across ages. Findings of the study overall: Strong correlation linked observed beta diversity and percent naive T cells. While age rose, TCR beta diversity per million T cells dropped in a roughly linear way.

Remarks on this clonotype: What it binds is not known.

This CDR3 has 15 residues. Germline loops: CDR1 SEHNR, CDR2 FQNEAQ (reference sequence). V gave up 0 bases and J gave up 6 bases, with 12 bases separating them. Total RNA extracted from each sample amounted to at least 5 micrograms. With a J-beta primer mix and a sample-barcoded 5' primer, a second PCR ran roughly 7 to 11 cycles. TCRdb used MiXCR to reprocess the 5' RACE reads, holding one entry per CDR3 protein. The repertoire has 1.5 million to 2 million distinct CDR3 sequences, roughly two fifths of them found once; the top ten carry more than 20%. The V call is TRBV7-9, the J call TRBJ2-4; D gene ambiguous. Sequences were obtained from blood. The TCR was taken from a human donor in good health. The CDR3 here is CASSLAALGGNIQYF. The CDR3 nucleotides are TGTGCCAGCAGCTTAGCGGCGCTAGGCGGAAACATTCAGTACTTC.